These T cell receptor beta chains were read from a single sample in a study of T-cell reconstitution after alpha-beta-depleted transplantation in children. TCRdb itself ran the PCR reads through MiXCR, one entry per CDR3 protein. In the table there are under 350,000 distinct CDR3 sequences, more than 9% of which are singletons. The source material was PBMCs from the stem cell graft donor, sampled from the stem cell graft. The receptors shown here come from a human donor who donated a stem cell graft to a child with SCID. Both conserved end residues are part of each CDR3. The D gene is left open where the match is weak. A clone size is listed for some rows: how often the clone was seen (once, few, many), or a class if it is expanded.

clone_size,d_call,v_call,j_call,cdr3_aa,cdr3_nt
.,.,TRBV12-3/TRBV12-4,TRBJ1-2,CASSFLVTQYGYTF,TGTGCCAGCAGTTTTTTAGTGACACAATATGGCTACACCTTC
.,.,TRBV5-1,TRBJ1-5,CASSLVPEGNQPQHF,TGCGCCAGCAGCTTGGTCCCTGAGGGCAATCAGCCCCAGCATTTT
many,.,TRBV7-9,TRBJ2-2,CASSAVSGDSGELFF,TGTGCCAGCTCCGCCGTATCAGGGGATAGCGGGGAGCTGTTTTTT
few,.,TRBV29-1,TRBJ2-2,CSVARGSNTGELFF,TGCAGCGTTGCCAGGGGTTCGAACACCGGGGAGCTGTTTTTT
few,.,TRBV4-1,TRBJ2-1,CASSQDPYNEQFF,TGCGCCAGCAGCCAAGATCCGTACAATGAGCAGTTCTTC
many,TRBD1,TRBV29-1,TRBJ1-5,CSAMIAGGSNQPQHF,TGCAGCGCTATGATTGCAGGGGGGAGCAATCAGCCCCAGCATTTT
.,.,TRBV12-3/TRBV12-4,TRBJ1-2,CASSPGQPSNYGYTF,TGTGCCAGCAGCCCCGGACAGCCTTCTAACTATGGCTACACCTTC
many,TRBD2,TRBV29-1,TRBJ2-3,CSVELLAGGTDTQYF,TGCAGCGTTGAACTCCTAGCGGGGGGCACAGATACGCAGTATTTT
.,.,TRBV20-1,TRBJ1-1,CSAGGRQKMNTEAFF,TGCAGTGCTGGAGGCCGACAGAAAATGAACACTGAAGCTTTCTTT
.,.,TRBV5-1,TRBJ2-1,CASSLFLNEQFF,TGCGCCAGCAGCTTGTTCCTCAATGAGCAGTTCTTC
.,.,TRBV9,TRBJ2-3,CASSVGNWAALRRGTDTQYF,TGTGCCAGCAGCGTAGGCAACTGGGCAGCTTTAAGGCGAGGCACAGATACGCAGTATTTT
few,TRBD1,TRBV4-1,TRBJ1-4,CASRWLGGEKLFF,TGCGCCAGCAGATGGTTAGGGGGCGAAAAACTGTTTTTT
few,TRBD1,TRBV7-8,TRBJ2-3,CASSPRPGTGVSTDTQYF,TGTGCCAGCAGCCCTCGTCCCGGGACAGGGGTTAGCACAGATACGCAGTATTTT
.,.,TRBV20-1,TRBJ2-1,CSASSDFGNEQFF,TGCAGTGCTAGCTCGGATTTCGGGAATGAGCAGTTCTTC
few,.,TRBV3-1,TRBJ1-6,CASSQGGFRNSPLHF,TGTGCCAGCAGCCAAGGTGGATTCCGTAATTCACCCCTCCACTTT
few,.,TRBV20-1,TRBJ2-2,CSARDPGGNTGELFF,TGCAGTGCTAGAGATCCCGGGGGCAACACCGGGGAGCTGTTTTTT
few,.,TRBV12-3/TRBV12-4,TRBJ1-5,CASRPEGGVSNQPQHF,TGTGCCAGCAGACCGGAGGGAGGAGTTAGCAATCAGCCCCAGCATTTT
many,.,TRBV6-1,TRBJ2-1,CASSEWRWGYNEQFF,TGTGCCAGCAGTGAATGGAGGTGGGGATACAATGAGCAGTTCTTC
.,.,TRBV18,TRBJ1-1,CASSQTGSNTEAFF,TGTGCCAGCTCCCAGACAGGTTCGAACACTGAAGCTTTCTTT
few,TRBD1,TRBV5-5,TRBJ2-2,CASSLEWTGDNTGELFF,TGTGCCAGCAGCTTGGAGTGGACAGGTGATAACACCGGGGAGCTGTTTTTT
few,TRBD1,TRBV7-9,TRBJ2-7,CASSPGTGFEQYF,TGTGCCAGCAGCCCCGGGACAGGGTTCGAGCAGTACTTC
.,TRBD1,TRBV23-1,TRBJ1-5,CASSHRTGGAWQPQHF,TGCGCCAGCAGTCATCGGACAGGGGGCGCGTGGCAGCCCCAGCATTTT
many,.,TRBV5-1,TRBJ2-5,CASTYLGQDQETQYF,TGCGCCAGCACTTATCTGGGGCAGGACCAAGAGACCCAGTACTTC
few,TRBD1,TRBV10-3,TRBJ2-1,CAISTGGNEQFF,TGTGCCATCTCAACAGGGGGCAATGAGCAGTTCTTC
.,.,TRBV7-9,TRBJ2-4,CASSTEGGNIQYF,TGTGCCAGCAGCACGGAGGGGGGCAACATTCAGTACTTC
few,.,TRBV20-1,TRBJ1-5,CSARDILISGKQPQHF,TGCAGTGCTAGAGATATACTAATCTCGGGTAAACAGCCCCAGCATTTT
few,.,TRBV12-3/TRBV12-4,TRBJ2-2,CASSLGGMSNTGELFF,TGTGCCAGCAGCTTGGGGGGAATGTCGAACACCGGGGAGCTGTTTTTT
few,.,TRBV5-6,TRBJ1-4,CASSLWRESTNEKLFF,TGTGCCAGCAGCTTGTGGCGAGAGTCAACTAATGAAAAACTGTTTTTT
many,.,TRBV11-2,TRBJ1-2,CASSLFSGYTF,TGTGCCAGCAGCTTATTTTCTGGCTACACCTTC
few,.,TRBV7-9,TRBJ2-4,CASSQLASNAKNIQYF,TGTGCCAGCAGCCAGCTTGCCTCGAACGCCAAAAACATTCAGTACTTC
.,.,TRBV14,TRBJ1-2,CASSQEFSGNGYTF,TGTGCCAGCAGCCAAGAATTCTCAGGGAATGGCTACACCTTC
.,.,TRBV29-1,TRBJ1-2,CSVSDSANYGYTF,TGCAGCGTCTCGGACAGTGCTAACTATGGCTACACCTTC
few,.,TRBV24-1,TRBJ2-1,CATMDGYNEQFF,TGTGCCACTATGGACGGTTACAATGAGCAGTTCTTC
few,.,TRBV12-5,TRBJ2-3,CASGPQGISTDTQYF,TGTGCTAGTGGTCCCCAGGGGATAAGCACAGATACGCAGTATTTT
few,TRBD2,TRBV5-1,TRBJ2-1,CASTPWAGGYNEQFF,TGCGCCAGCACCCCGTGGGCGGGGGGTTACAATGAGCAGTTCTTC
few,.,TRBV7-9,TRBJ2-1,CASSPSVNNEQFF,TGTGCCAGCAGCCCGTCCGTAAACAATGAGCAGTTCTTC
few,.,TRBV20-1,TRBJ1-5,CSASGREGNQPQHF,TGCAGTGCTAGTGGCAGGGAGGGCAATCAGCCCCAGCATTTT
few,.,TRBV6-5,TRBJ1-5,CASSYERRNNNQPQHF,TGTGCCAGCAGTTACGAGCGAAGGAACAACAATCAGCCCCAGCATTTT
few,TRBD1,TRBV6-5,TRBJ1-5,CASTYWTGGSSNQPQHF,TGTGCCAGCACCTACTGGACAGGGGGGTCAAGCAATCAGCCCCAGCATTTT
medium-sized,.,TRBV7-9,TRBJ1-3,CASSESGRDTIYF,TGTGCCAGCAGCGAATCGGGAAGGGACACCATATATTTT